This TCR beta chain originates from a study of OX40 agonist ivuxolimab in advanced cancers. Notes on the research overall: Ivuxolimab was an agonistic, fully human IgG2 monoclonal antibody directed against OX40 (CD134), a costimulatory receptor. Intravenous ivuxolimab was administered to patients every 2 weeks at six dose levels: 0.01, 0.1, 0.3, 1.5, 3 and 10 mg/kg. Among the approximately 54 dose-escalation patients, approximately 20 had hepatocellular carcinoma, approximately 15 melanoma, 9 renal cell carcinoma and 9 head and neck cancer. The dose-escalation cohort was roughly 87% male with a mean age of approximately 60 years, ranging from roughly 23 to 80. Prior anti-PD-1, anti-PD-L1 or anti-CTLA-4 therapy was permitted, and approximately 42% of dose-escalation patients had received checkpoint inhibitors. Partial responses occurred in three dose-escalation patients: two with cutaneous melanoma and one with hepatocellular carcinoma. The point of sequencing TCRbeta in the periphery was to test whether ivuxolimab changed TCR sequence diversity and drove clonal T-cell expansion. The monotherapy dose-escalation portion (N ≈ 50 patients) of the phase I ivuxolimab trial is reported in the paper. Points the paper makes about the study in general: Low levels of normalized T-cell clonal expansion were also seen in some nonresponding patients. On average, CD8+ T cells showed more expanded clones than CD4+ T cells after ivuxolimab. Partial responders in the 0.1-3.0 mg/kg groups had among the lowest normalized peripheral clonal expansion, especially among CD8+ T cells. At doses of 0.1 to 3.0 mg/kg, clonal expansion of both CD4+ and CD8+ T cells in blood was seen between baseline and week 6. The antigen specificity of the peripheral T cells that underwent clonal expansion was not determined.

Patients with autoimmune disease history or receiving systemic immunosuppression were excluded from the trial. Peripheral blood for TCR sequencing was drawn from every dose cohort at baseline, at cycle 4 day 1 and at cycle 7 day 1. Samples were obtained from an open-label, multicenter, first-in-human phase I dose-escalation trial of ivuxolimab. Adults with locally advanced or metastatic melanoma, renal cell, hepatocellular, or head and neck squamous cell carcinoma were enrolled in the trial. Before TCR sequencing, CD4+ and CD8+ T cells were separately sorted from peripheral blood. The CDR3 goes from the cysteine to the phenylalanine over 15 residues. CDR3 DNA is the only sequence kept; it has 45 bases, read in frame from the first base. The trim is 4 bases for V and 0 bases for J, with a gap of 11 bases between the germline ends. Per the germline V gene, SGHRS is the CDR1 and YFSETQ is the CDR2. Comment on this clone: No cognate antigen has been identified for it. Base qualities are not recorded, but no much larger clone differs from it by a single base.

Genomic DNA was isolated from the sorted cells so that the TCRbeta CDR3 region could be sequenced. The immunoSEQ Assay was used for sequencing of TCRbeta CDR3 regions. The immuneACCESS repertoire file appears here via TCRdb, limited to in-frame rearrangements. These files lack a portion of the clones; in checked studies, under half of the deficit traces to unresolved V genes, and the cause of the others is not known. The sample table lists 40,000 to 55,000 clones, 88% of them with a count of one. The ten largest clonotypes hold about 3.2% of the sample. The sample here was CD4+ or CD8+ T cells sorted from blood, taken in a trial of the OX40 agonist ivuxolimab. The rearranged segments are TRBV5-1 and TRBJ1-3, with the D gene call left open. The TCR was taken from an adult with an advanced solid tumor such as melanoma, head and neck, liver or kidney cancer. The DNA reads TGCGCCAGCAGCCTGAGATGGGACTCTGGAAACACCATATATTTT. This yields the protein CASSLRWDSGNTIYF.